This is a list of T cell receptor beta chains from one sample in a study of CD4 and CD8 cells across lung adenocarcinoma regions. TCRdb analysed the PCR reads with MiXCR anew, one entry per CDR3 protein. The table records 14,000 or so distinct CDR3 sequences, approximately 40% of them present only once. Input material: CD4+ T cells from the center of a lung tumor. The receptor set was obtained from a male donor with lung adenocarcinoma. The CD4 and CD8 labels of this study may be unreliable. Each CDR3 is given with its conserved first and last residue.

cdr3_length: 16
v_call: TRBV4-1
j_call: TRBJ1-2
cdr3_aa: CASSQDRYRGNYGYTF

cdr3_length: 12
v_call: TRBV10-3
j_call: TRBJ1-2
cdr3_aa: CAFDRGRYGYTF

cdr3_length: 15
v_call: TRBV6-1
j_call: NA
cdr3_aa: CASIQDLSPYYEQYF

cdr3_length: 20
v_call: TRBV6-5
j_call: TRBJ2-5
cdr3_aa: CASSYSIGAGGPSWQETQYF

cdr3_length: 12
v_call: TRBV6-2/TRBV6-3
j_call: TRBJ1-4
cdr3_aa: CASSYSVQVLFF

cdr3_length: 17
v_call: TRBV27
j_call: TRBJ2-5
cdr3_aa: CASSAGRRGCGTETQYF

cdr3_length: 17
v_call: TRBV7-2
j_call: TRBJ2-5
cdr3_aa: CASSLARGTRYQETQYF

cdr3_length: 13
v_call: TRBV27
j_call: TRBJ2-3
cdr3_aa: CASSFGPKDTQYF

cdr3_length: 14
v_call: TRBV11-1
j_call: TRBJ1-1
cdr3_aa: CASENRYPNTEAFF

cdr3_length: 15
v_call: TRBV6-1
j_call: NA
cdr3_aa: CASSIQGQGADIQYF

cdr3_length: 16
v_call: TRBV25-1
j_call: NA
cdr3_aa: CASSATTTGHRYEQYF

cdr3_length: 15
v_call: TRBV27
j_call: NA
cdr3_aa: CASSPLAGANYEQYF

cdr3_length: 13
v_call: TRBV6-1
j_call: TRBJ2-4
cdr3_aa: CATGLCAKNTQYF

cdr3_length: 13
v_call: TRBV7-6
j_call: TRBJ1-1
cdr3_aa: CASSYPGHHEAFF

cdr3_length: 14
v_call: TRBV6-2/TRBV6-3
j_call: TRBJ2-5
cdr3_aa: CASKPGQDTETQYF

cdr3_length: 17
v_call: TRBV6-1
j_call: TRBJ2-1
cdr3_aa: CASSEAGLGLVFGELFF

cdr3_length: 14
v_call: TRBV5-6
j_call: NA
cdr3_aa: CASSVGTTFYEQYF

cdr3_length: 15
v_call: TRBV7-2
j_call: TRBJ2-1
cdr3_aa: CASSLGTSRYNEQFF

cdr3_length: 13
v_call: TRBV10-1
j_call: TRBJ2-2
cdr3_aa: CASSDRDTGELFF

cdr3_length: 16
v_call: TRBV6-5
j_call: NA
cdr3_aa: CASSSRTSGNGEEQFF

cdr3_length: 14
v_call: TRBV7-2
j_call: TRBJ2-1
cdr3_aa: CATHRGRGDNEQFF

cdr3_length: 15
v_call: TRBV6-1
j_call: TRBJ2-2
cdr3_aa: CASRPGQGVAGELFF

cdr3_length: 18
v_call: TRBV10-2
j_call: TRBJ2-1
cdr3_aa: CASGGVAGGSIWYNEQFF

cdr3_length: 15
v_call: TRBV27
j_call: TRBJ2-3
cdr3_aa: CASRTGFRYKDTQYF

cdr3_length: 17
v_call: TRBV27
j_call: TRBJ2-3
cdr3_aa: CASSAGRGGSETDTQYF

cdr3_length: 18
v_call: TRBV11-2
j_call: TRBJ2-1
cdr3_aa: CASSLMGGTSGRAPEQFF

cdr3_length: 14
v_call: TRBV10-1
j_call: TRBJ2-1
cdr3_aa: CASSGQGIYNEQFF

cdr3_length: 16
v_call: TRBV27
j_call: NA
cdr3_aa: CASGPLRGRDKEIQYF

cdr3_length: 15
v_call: TRBV6-1
j_call: NA
cdr3_aa: CARGLQSGITGTQYF

cdr3_length: 15
v_call: TRBV6-5
j_call: TRBJ1-3
cdr3_aa: CASVPLQGSGNTIYF

cdr3_length: 13
v_call: TRBV6-1
j_call: TRBJ2-7
cdr3_aa: CASSGQPNYEQYF